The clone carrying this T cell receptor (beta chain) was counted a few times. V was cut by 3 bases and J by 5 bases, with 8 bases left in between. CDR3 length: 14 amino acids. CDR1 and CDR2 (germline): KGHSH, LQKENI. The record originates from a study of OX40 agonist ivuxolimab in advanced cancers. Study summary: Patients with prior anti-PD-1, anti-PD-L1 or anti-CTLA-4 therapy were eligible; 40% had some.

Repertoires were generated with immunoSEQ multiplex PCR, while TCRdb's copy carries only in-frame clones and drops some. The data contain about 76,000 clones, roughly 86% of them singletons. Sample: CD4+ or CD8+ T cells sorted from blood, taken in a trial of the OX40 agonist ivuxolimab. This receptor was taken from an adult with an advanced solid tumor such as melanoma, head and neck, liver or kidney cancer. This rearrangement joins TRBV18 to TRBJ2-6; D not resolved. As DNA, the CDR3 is TGTGCCAGCTCACCCCTACTCAGGGCCAACGTCCTGACTTTC. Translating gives CASSPLLRANVLTF. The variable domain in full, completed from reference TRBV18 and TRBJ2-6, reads NAGVMQNPRHLVRRRGQEARLRCSPMKGHSHVYWYRQLPEEGLKFMVYLQKENIIDESGMPKERFSAEFPKEGPSILRIQQVVRGDSAAYFCASSPLLRANVLTFGAGSRLTVL.